The rows below give T cell receptor beta chains drawn from one sample of a study of radiotherapy plus CTLA-4 blockade in lung cancer. This table comes from immunoSEQ multiplex PCR, and its TCRdb copy is limited to in-frame clones, with some not included. The sample carries about 25,000 clones, 71% recorded once. This specimen consisted of peripheral blood, obtained from a patient treated with radiotherapy plus ipilimumab. Receptors originate from a human donor with non-small cell lung cancer whose response to radiotherapy plus ipilimumab could not be evaluated. The CDR3 runs from the conserved cysteine through the conserved F or W. D genes are given only for firm matches. Expanded clones get a size class; other rows say once, few or many, or leave the size out.

j_gene: TRBJ1-5
abundance: once
v_gene: TRBV5-1
d_gene: .
CDR3nt: TGCGCCAGCAGCTTGGAGGGGCATCAGCCCCAGCATTTT
CDR3aa: CASSLEGHQPQHF

j_gene: TRBJ2-1
abundance: .
v_gene: TRBV6-5
d_gene: .
CDR3nt: TGTGCCAGCAGCCCTCGTTCGCGGAGGTACAATGAGCAGTTCTTC
CDR3aa: CASSPRSRRYNEQFF

j_gene: TRBJ2-7
abundance: .
v_gene: TRBV11-2
d_gene: .
CDR3nt: TGTGCCAGCAGCTTCAATTATCCGGGTGCGGGAGAGCAGTACTTC
CDR3aa: CASSFNYPGAGEQYF

j_gene: TRBJ1-2
abundance: .
v_gene: TRBV19
d_gene: .
CDR3nt: TGTGCCAGTAGAACCACAGGGACTAACTATGGCTACACCTTC
CDR3aa: CASRTTGTNYGYTF

j_gene: TRBJ2-7
abundance: few
v_gene: TRBV6-1
d_gene: .
CDR3nt: TGTGCCAGCAGTGAAGTCGGAGACGAGCAGTACTTC
CDR3aa: CASSEVGDEQYF

j_gene: TRBJ2-2
abundance: .
v_gene: TRBV10-1
d_gene: TRBD2
CDR3nt: TGCGCCAGCAGCGGGACTAGCGGGCCGAACACCGGGGAGCTGTTTTTT
CDR3aa: CASSGTSGPNTGELFF

j_gene: TRBJ2-5
abundance: .
v_gene: TRBV5-6
d_gene: TRBD2
CDR3nt: TGTGCCAGCAGCTTGGCGGGACTAGCGGTAAAGTGGACCCAGTACTTC
CDR3aa: CASSLAGLAVKWTQYF

j_gene: TRBJ1-1
abundance: few
v_gene: TRBV7-3
d_gene: .
CDR3nt: TGTGCCAGCAGCCTTCATAGGAACACTGAAGCTTTCTTT
CDR3aa: CASSLHRNTEAFF

j_gene: TRBJ1-2
abundance: once
v_gene: TRBV30
d_gene: TRBD1
CDR3nt: TGTGCCTGGACGACAGGGGACTATGGCTACACCTTC
CDR3aa: CAWTTGDYGYTF

j_gene: TRBJ2-1
abundance: .
v_gene: TRBV15
d_gene: TRBD2
CDR3nt: TGTGCCACCAGCACTCGGACTAGCGGCAATGAGCAGTTCTTC
CDR3aa: CATSTRTSGNEQFF

j_gene: TRBJ2-5
abundance: .
v_gene: TRBV18
d_gene: .
CDR3nt: TGTGCCAGCTCTCGAGGAGGCGAGACCCAGTACTTC
CDR3aa: CASSRGGETQYF

j_gene: TRBJ2-5
abundance: once
v_gene: TRBV7-9
d_gene: .
CDR3nt: TGTGCCAGCAGCTCGGAGGGGGCAGGAGAGACCCAGTACTTC
CDR3aa: CASSSEGAGETQYF

j_gene: TRBJ2-7
abundance: few
v_gene: TRBV10-3
d_gene: TRBD2
CDR3nt: TGTGCCATCAGTGAGTCGACTAGCCCGACCTACGAGCAGTACTTC
CDR3aa: CAISESTSPTYEQYF

j_gene: TRBJ2-3
abundance: .
v_gene: TRBV27
d_gene: TRBD1
CDR3nt: TGTGCCAGCAGTTTCATGGGACAGGGCACAGATACGCAGTATTTT
CDR3aa: CASSFMGQGTDTQYF

j_gene: TRBJ2-7
abundance: .
v_gene: TRBV14
d_gene: TRBD1
CDR3nt: TGTGCCAGCAGCTCTCGACAGGGTAGGGGAGAGCAGTACTTC
CDR3aa: CASSSRQGRGEQYF

j_gene: TRBJ2-7
abundance: .
v_gene: TRBV10-3
d_gene: .
CDR3nt: TGTGCCATCAGTGGGGCAGGCTCCTTCTACGAGCAGTACTTC
CDR3aa: CAISGAGSFYEQYF

j_gene: TRBJ1-5
abundance: once
v_gene: TRBV6-1
d_gene: .
CDR3nt: TGTGCCAGCAGGGTGAGGACAGATAGCAATCAGCCCCAGCATTTT
CDR3aa: CASRVRTDSNQPQHF

j_gene: TRBJ2-7
abundance: .
v_gene: TRBV12-5
d_gene: .
CDR3nt: TGTGCTAGTGGTTTGGTGCTCTCCAGGGCAAACTACGAGCAGTACTTC
CDR3aa: CASGLVLSRANYEQYF

j_gene: TRBJ2-3
abundance: .
v_gene: TRBV27
d_gene: .
CDR3nt: TGTGCCAGCAGTCCACGAGCGGGTCTCCACACAGATACGCAGTATTTT
CDR3aa: CASSPRAGLHTDTQYF

j_gene: TRBJ1-1
abundance: .
v_gene: TRBV29-1
d_gene: .
CDR3nt: TGCAGCGTAACAGCTTTAACAATGAACACTGAAGCTTTCTTT
CDR3aa: CSVTALTMNTEAFF

j_gene: TRBJ2-5
abundance: .
v_gene: TRBV2
d_gene: TRBD2
CDR3nt: TGTGCCAGCACGGGGGGACTAGCGGGAGGGACTAAAGAGACCCAGTACTTC
CDR3aa: CASTGGLAGGTKETQYF

j_gene: TRBJ2-7
abundance: .
v_gene: TRBV14
d_gene: .
CDR3nt: TGTGCCAGCAGCCAACAGGGGTCCTACGAGCAGTACTTC
CDR3aa: CASSQQGSYEQYF

j_gene: TRBJ2-1
abundance: .
v_gene: TRBV2
d_gene: TRBD1
CDR3nt: TGTGCCAGCAGCCGACAGGGCCTCTCCTACAATGAGCAGTTCTTC
CDR3aa: CASSRQGLSYNEQFF

j_gene: TRBJ1-3
abundance: .
v_gene: TRBV7-8
d_gene: TRBD1
CDR3nt: TGTGCCAGCAGCTCTCGGACAGGGGGAACTGGAAACACCATATATTTT
CDR3aa: CASSSRTGGTGNTIYF

j_gene: TRBJ2-1
abundance: .
v_gene: TRBV7-2
d_gene: TRBD2
CDR3nt: TGTGCCAGCAGCGTCGGACTAGCGGGATACAATGAGCAGTTCTTC
CDR3aa: CASSVGLAGYNEQFF

j_gene: TRBJ2-2
abundance: once
v_gene: TRBV9
d_gene: TRBD2
CDR3nt: TGTGCCAGCAGCTTATCGGGGGGGCCTAACACCGGGGAGCTGTTTTTT
CDR3aa: CASSLSGGPNTGELFF

j_gene: TRBJ2-4
abundance: few
v_gene: TRBV5-4
d_gene: TRBD1
CDR3nt: TGTGCCAGCAGCCGGGACAGAAAAAACATTCAGTACTTC
CDR3aa: CASSRDRKNIQYF

j_gene: TRBJ2-7
abundance: .
v_gene: TRBV15
d_gene: .
CDR3nt: TGTGCCACCAGCAGAGACGGGTCGGCCTACGAGCAGTACTTC
CDR3aa: CATSRDGSAYEQYF

j_gene: TRBJ2-7
abundance: once
v_gene: TRBV6-1
d_gene: .
CDR3nt: TGTGCCAGCAGTGAAGATAGGCTAGCCGCCGAGCAGTACTTC
CDR3aa: CASSEDRLAAEQYF

j_gene: TRBJ2-3
abundance: .
v_gene: TRBV2
d_gene: TRBD2
CDR3nt: TGTGCCAGCAGTGCGACTAGCGGGACTCGCACAGATACGCAGTATTTT
CDR3aa: CASSATSGTRTDTQYF